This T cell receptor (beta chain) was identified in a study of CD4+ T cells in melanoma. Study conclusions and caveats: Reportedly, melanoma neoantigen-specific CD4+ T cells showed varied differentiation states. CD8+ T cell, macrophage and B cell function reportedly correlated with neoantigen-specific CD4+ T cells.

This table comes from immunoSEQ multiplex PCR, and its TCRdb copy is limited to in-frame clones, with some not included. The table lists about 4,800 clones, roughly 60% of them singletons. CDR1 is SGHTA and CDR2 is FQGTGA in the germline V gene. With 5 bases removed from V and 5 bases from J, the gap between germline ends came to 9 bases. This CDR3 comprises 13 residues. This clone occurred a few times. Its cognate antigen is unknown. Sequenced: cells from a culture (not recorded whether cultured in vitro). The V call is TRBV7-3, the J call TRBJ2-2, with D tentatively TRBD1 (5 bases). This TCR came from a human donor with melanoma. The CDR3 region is CASSQGVTGELFF. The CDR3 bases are TGTGCCAGCAGCCAAGGGGTTACCGGGGAGCTGTTTTTT.